This T cell receptor beta chain was identified during a study of T cell repertoires in ileal Crohn's disease. Specified time point: neoterminal ileum biopsy at postoperative endoscopy, about 6 months after surgery. Sequencing used immunoSEQ multiplex PCR; TCRdb keeps in-frame clones, though not all of them. The sample yields tens of thousands of clones, roughly 89% seen once. From germline, CDR1 is SGDLS and CDR2 YYNGEE. Trimming removed 0 bases at V and 5 bases at J, with 9 bases between. CDR3 length equals 14 residues. Sequenced: ileal tissue. The V gene is TRBV9, the J gene TRBJ2-1; the D gene is possibly TRBD1 (5 bases). The receptor was isolated from an adult with Crohn's disease. The CDR3 region has the DNA TGTGCCAGCAGCGTAGAGGGGCTCCACAATGAGCAGTTCTTC. Its protein product is CASSVEGLHNEQFF. Drawing the rest from reference TRBV9 and TRBJ2-1, the complete variable domain is DSGVTQTPKHLITATGQRVTLRCSPRSGDLSVYWYQQSLDQGLQFLIQYYNGEERAKGNILERFSAQQFPDLHSELNLSSLELGDSALYFCASSVEGLHNEQFFGPGTRLTVL.